This is a list of T cell receptor beta chains from one sample in a study of T cells after posttransplantation cyclophosphamide. Method: immunoSEQ multiplex PCR; TCRdb's copy keeps in-frame clones and lacks some. This sample has more than 50,000 clones; around 83% occur once, and the top ten carry over 2.5%. The sample was PBMCs. The receptors originated from a man aged 30-40 years with a blood cancer, CMV-positive, and with a related stem cell donor. Each CDR3 is given with its conserved first and last residue. D genes are given only for firm matches. Clone size, where shown, is once, few, many, or a class for clones that have expanded.

>TRBV27|TRBD2|.|TRBJ2-7
CASSFRTSGRGLKGEQYF
TGTGCCAGCAGTTTTAGGACTAGCGGGAGAGGTCTTAAGGGCGAGCAGTACTTC
>TRBV6-4|.|.|TRBJ2-1
CASSGMGREPSYNEQFF
TGTGCCAGCAGTGGTATGGGACGGGAGCCGTCCTACAATGAGCAGTTCTTC
>TRBV7-2|.|.|TRBJ1-5
CASSSDTNQPQHF
TGTGCCAGCAGTTCCGACACCAATCAGCCCCAGCATTTT
>TRBV30|.|few|TRBJ2-5
CACHTGSETQYF
TGTGCCTGCCACACAGGGTCAGAGACCCAGTACTTC
>TRBV18|TRBD1|.|TRBJ1-1
CASSLGQVNTEAFF
TGTGCCAGCTCCCTGGGACAGGTGAACACTGAAGCTTTCTTT
>TRBV5-8|TRBD2|.|TRBJ2-1
CASSLWTSGLTYNEQFF
TGTGCCAGCAGCTTATGGACTAGCGGGCTTACCTACAATGAGCAGTTCTTC
>TRBV21-1|.|few|TRBJ1-2
CASRGQPLNGYTF
TGTGCCAGCCGGGGACAGCCCCTGAATGGCTACACCTTC
>TRBV11-2|.|once|TRBJ2-3
CASSQRKTGPFLDTQYF
TGTGCCAGCAGCCAGAGAAAGACAGGCCCCTTTTTAGATACGCAGTATTTT
>TRBV21-1|.|.|TRBJ2-7
CASSKAGSEQYF
TGTGCCAGCAGCAAAGCGGGGAGTGAGCAGTACTTC
>TRBV5-1|TRBD1|.|TRBJ2-2
CASSFDRGSTGELFF
TGCGCCAGCAGCTTTGACAGGGGGAGCACCGGGGAGCTGTTTTTT
>TRBV30|.|.|TRBJ2-6
CAWLKTGSSGANVLTF
TGTGCCTGGCTAAAGACCGGGAGTTCTGGGGCCAACGTCCTGACTTTC
>TRBV4-1|TRBD2|.|TRBJ2-1
CASSQGTSMQTYNEQFF
TGCGCCAGCAGCCAAGGGACTAGCATGCAAACCTACAATGAGCAGTTCTTC
>TRBV18|TRBD2|.|TRBJ2-1
CASSASLTGTSGYNEQFF
TGTGCCAGCTCAGCGAGCCTCACCGGGACTAGCGGGTACAATGAGCAGTTCTTC
>TRBV18|TRBD2|once|TRBJ2-5
CASSPRPSGRAGTLETQYF
TGTGCCAGCTCACCACGGCCTAGCGGGAGGGCCGGAACTTTAGAGACCCAGTACTTC
>TRBV19|.|.|TRBJ2-4
CASSIVGARGKNIQYF
TGTGCCAGTAGTATAGTGGGGGCAAGGGGGAAAAACATTCAGTACTTC
>TRBV29-1|TRBD1|.|TRBJ2-7
CSVTGGANYEQYF
TGCAGCGTTACAGGGGGCGCAAACTACGAGCAGTACTTC
>TRBV7-9|TRBD2|.|TRBJ2-7
CASSSRRGGLAGATEQYF
TGTGCCAGCAGCTCACGCCGGGGGGGACTAGCGGGAGCGACTGAGCAGTACTTC
>TRBV4-2|.|.|TRBJ1-2
CASSQDNTGPYGYTF
TGTGCCAGCAGCCAAGACAACACTGGGCCTTATGGCTACACCTTC
>TRBV27|.|.|TRBJ2-7
CASSLVGGEQYF
TGTGCCAGCAGTCTGGTCGGGGGCGAGCAGTACTTC
>TRBV2|TRBD2|.|TRBJ2-3
CASRGLETDTQYF
TGTGCCAGCAGGGGACTAGAAACAGATACGCAGTATTTT
>TRBV4-2|TRBD1|.|TRBJ2-2
CASSPVAQGGTGELFF
TGTGCCAGCAGCCCCGTAGCACAGGGGGGAACCGGGGAGCTGTTTTTT
>TRBV7-8|TRBD1|.|TRBJ1-4
CASSPDRAEKLFF
TGTGCCAGCAGCCCGGACAGGGCCGAAAAACTGTTTTTT
>TRBV7-6|TRBD2|.|TRBJ2-3
CASSLEGTSGRARTDTQYF
TGTGCCAGCAGCTTAGAAGGGACTAGCGGGAGGGCTAGGACAGATACGCAGTATTTT
>TRBV9|.|.|TRBJ2-2
CASSVDLEKLNTGELFF
TGTGCCAGCAGCGTAGATCTGGAGAAACTGAACACCGGGGAGCTGTTTTTT
>TRBV28|.|.|TRBJ2-7
CASKEQVPTYEQYF
TGTGCCAGCAAAGAGCAGGTCCCTACCTACGAGCAGTACTTC
>TRBV7-9|.|.|TRBJ2-7
CASSPRQVPYEQYF
TGTGCCAGCAGCCCAAGACAGGTCCCCTACGAGCAGTACTTC
>TRBV7-2|.|.|TRBJ1-5
CASSFGSSQPQHF
TGTGCCAGCAGCTTCGGGTCTAGTCAGCCCCAGCATTTT
>TRBV6-5|.|once|TRBJ2-2
CASSSTGELFF
TGTGCCAGCAGTTCGACCGGGGAGCTGTTTTTT
>TRBV18|TRBD1|.|TRBJ1-1
CASSPAATGLVEAFF
TGTGCCAGCTCACCAGCCGCGACAGGGTTGGTTGAAGCTTTCTTT
>TRBV6-5|.|.|TRBJ1-1
CASTRSGVESEAFF
TGTGCCAGCACCCGATCAGGGGTGGAATCTGAAGCTTTCTTT
>TRBV27|TRBD1|.|TRBJ2-7
CASSNRDREYF
TGTGCCAGCAGTAACCGGGACAGGGAGTACTTC
>TRBV6-5|.|.|TRBJ2-2
CASSYRRNPNTGELFF
TGTGCCAGCAGTTACCGCAGGAACCCGAACACCGGGGAGCTGTTTTTT
>TRBV5-6|.|.|TRBJ2-5
CASSLGRPNSGQETQYF
TGTGCCAGCAGCTTGGGGCGCCCGAATAGCGGACAAGAGACCCAGTACTTC
>TRBV6-1|TRBD1|.|TRBJ2-3
CASSLDRVTDTQYF
TGTGCCAGCAGCCTGGACAGGGTCACAGATACGCAGTATTTT
>TRBV6-5|.|.|TRBJ1-1
CASSYYGQPNTEAFF
TGTGCCAGCAGTTACTATGGACAGCCGAACACTGAAGCTTTCTTT
>TRBV19|TRBD1|.|TRBJ1-2
CASRAGTGKNYGYTF
TGTGCCAGTAGGGCCGGGACAGGGAAAAACTATGGCTACACCTTC
>TRBV27|.|.|TRBJ2-7
CASSPTSLALPYEQYF
TGTGCCAGCAGCCCTACAAGTCTAGCACTGCCTTACGAGCAGTACTTC
>TRBV7-2|.|.|TRBJ2-1
CASSNYQRTKRGNEQFF
TGTGCCAGCAGTAATTACCAGCGGACGAAACGAGGTAATGAGCAGTTCTTC
>TRBV18|TRBD1|.|TRBJ2-1
CASSPPSRDRDEQFF
TGTGCCAGCTCACCTCCGTCCCGGGACAGGGACGAGCAGTTCTTC
>TRBV27|TRBD2|.|TRBJ2-3
CASSSTLAGGPDTQYF
TGTGCCAGCAGTTCTACCCTAGCGGGAGGGCCAGATACGCAGTATTTT
>TRBV7-2|TRBD2|.|TRBJ2-7
CASSPGGARSYEQYF
TGTGCCAGCAGCCCCGGGGGGGCGCGGTCCTACGAGCAGTACTTC
>TRBV28|TRBD1|.|TRBJ1-4
CASRTGGSEKLFF
TGTGCCAGCCGAACAGGGGGATCGGAAAAACTGTTTTTT
>TRBV27|TRBD2|.|TRBJ2-3
CASSFRQLAGDGDTQYF
TGTGCCAGCAGTTTCCGTCAACTAGCGGGAGACGGAGATACGCAGTATTTT
>TRBV4-2|.|.|TRBJ1-1
CASSQAPGDTEAFF
TGTGCCAGCAGCCAAGCTCCAGGGGACACTGAAGCTTTCTTT